This T cell receptor (beta chain) stems from a study of regulatory T cells in long-lasting Graves disease. The wider study: Graves' cases, newly diagnosed, had used antithyroid drugs under 3 months. General observations from the study: Patients whose Graves' disease persisted exhibited lower TCR diversity than those newly diagnosed. Favoring TRBV28, TRBJ1-2 and TRBJ2-5 was a feature seen in persistent disease.

Time point: newly diagnosed GD, antithyroid drugs for less than 3 months. RNA extracted from PBMCs served as the sequencing template. This clonotype was counted ten times or more. The antigen remains undetermined. The CDR3 totals 14 residues. The germline V gene encodes CDR1 SGHTA and CDR2 FQGNSA. Trimming at V came to 4 bases and at J to 3 bases, leaving 0 bases not matched to a gene. Combining iRepertoire HTBI primers with Arm-PCR of CDR3 regions, the authors built TCR beta libraries. From the multiplex PCR reads, TCRdb called clonotypes with MiXCR, one entry per CDR3 protein. There are about 360,000 distinct CDR3 sequences in the sample; 15% to 20% occur only once, and over 20% lies in the top ten. This same sample was also part of a study on T cells in Graves' hyperthyroidism and ophthalmopathy. That paper adds: A first-round RT-PCR of the TCR CDR3 used the HTBI primer set.

The starting material was peripheral blood mononuclear cells (PBMCs), obtained at new diagnosis, from a patient treated with antithyroid drugs. V gene TRBV7-2 combines with J gene TRBJ1-6; 7 bases are a match to TRBD1. The receptor was derived from a woman younger than 35 with Graves disease. DNA for the CDR3: TGTGCCAGCAGCTGGGACAGCTATAATTCACCCCTCCACTTT. Its protein is CASSWDSYNSPLHF.